This TCR beta chain was profiled in a study of Tregs in tolerant kidney transplant recipients. This table comes from immunoSEQ multiplex PCR, and its TCRdb copy is limited to in-frame clones, with some not included. The sample has more than 60,000 clones; about 88% are singletons. The CDR3 spans 19 residues. The V call is TRBV21-1, the J call TRBJ2-7; TRBD1, the table's D call, was not compared with the DNA. TRBV21-1 has pseudogene status. This clonotype was sampled from a human donor who received a combined kidney and bone marrow transplant. Specimen: CD4+ T cells from blood, collected before the transplant. The CDR3 DNA is TGTGCCAGCAGCAACCAACCGGGACAGGGTCAACCGAGTGGGTACGAGCAGTACTTC. It encodes CASSNQPGQGQPSGYEQYF.